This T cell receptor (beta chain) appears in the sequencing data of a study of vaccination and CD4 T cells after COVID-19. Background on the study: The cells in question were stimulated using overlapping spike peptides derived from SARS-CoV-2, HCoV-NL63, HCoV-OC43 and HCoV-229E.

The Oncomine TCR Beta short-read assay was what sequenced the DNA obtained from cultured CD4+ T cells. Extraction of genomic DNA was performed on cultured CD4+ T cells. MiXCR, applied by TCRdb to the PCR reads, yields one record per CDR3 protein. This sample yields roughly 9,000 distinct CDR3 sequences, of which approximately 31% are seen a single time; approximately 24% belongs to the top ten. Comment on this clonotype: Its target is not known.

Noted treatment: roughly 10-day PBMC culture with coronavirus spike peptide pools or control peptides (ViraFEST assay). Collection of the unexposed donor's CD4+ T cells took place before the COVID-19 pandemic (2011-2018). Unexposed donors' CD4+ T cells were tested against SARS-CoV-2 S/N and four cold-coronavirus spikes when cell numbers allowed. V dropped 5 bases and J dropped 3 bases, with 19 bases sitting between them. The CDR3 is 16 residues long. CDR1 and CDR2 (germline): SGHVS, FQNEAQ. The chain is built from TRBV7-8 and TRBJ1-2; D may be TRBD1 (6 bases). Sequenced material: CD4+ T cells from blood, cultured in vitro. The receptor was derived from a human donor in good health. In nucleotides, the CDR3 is TGTGCCAGCAGCCCGGGGACGGCAGGGGCTGACTATGGCTACACCTTC. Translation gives CASSPGTAGADYGYTF.